Below, 10 T cell receptor beta chains from the same sample are listed, as sequenced in a study of cytomegalovirus exposure and HLA in healthy donors. The PCR was carried out with 60 Vbeta primers and 13 Jbeta primers. Assay: immunoSEQ multiplex PCR; the TCRdb copy retains only in-frame clones and omits some. The repertoire includes approximately 100,000 clones, around three quarters of them detected once, and about 5.2% sits in the top ten. What was sequenced was PBMCs. These receptors were obtained from a female donor in good health and CMV-seropositive.

This clone was seen a single time. The chain couples TRBV12-5 to TRBJ2-5; 11 nucleotides align to TRBD2. Germline V CDR1 and CDR2: LGHNT, FRNRAP. The CDR3 covers 17 residues. V shed 2 bases, J shed 2 bases, and the junction held 7 bases outside the gene matches. CDR3 loop: CASGLTMTSGVQETQYF. The CDR3 DNA sequence: TGTGCTAGTGGTTTGACCATGACTAGCGGGGTGCAAGAGACCCAGTACTTC. The variable domain in full, completed from reference TRBV12-5 and TRBJ2-5, reads DARVTQTPRHKVTEMGQEVTMRCQPILGHNTVFWYRQTMMQGLELLAYFRNRAPLDDSGMPKDRFSAEMPDATLATLKIQPSEPRDSAVYFCASGLTMTSGVQETQYFGPGTRLLVL.

The chain has TRBV28 and TRBJ1-2, with a possible D match to TRBD1 (5 bases). Germline loops: CDR1 MDHEN, CDR2 SYDVKM. Trimming pared 5 bases from V and 2 bases from J, leaving 12 bases between. This CDR3 is built from 14 residues. In DNA form, the CDR3 reads TGTGCCAGCAGTGCCCCAGGGCAGAACTATGGCTACACCTTC. The encoded protein is CASSAPGQNYGYTF.

This chain links TRBV2 with TRBJ1-1; a weak D match, TRBD1 (6 bases). Germline lookup yields CDR1 SNHLY and CDR2 FYNNEI. The V gene lost 6 bases and the J gene lost 3 bases, with 11 bases spanning the gap. This CDR3 region has 13 residues. CDR3 in amino acids: CASRDRTHTEAFF. The CDR3 nucleotides are TGTGCCAGCAGGGACAGAACCCACACTGAAGCTTTCTTT.

The gene calls are TRBV18 and TRBJ2-7, with a weak D call TRBD1 (6 bases). The CDR3 is made up of 12 amino acids. V was cut by 6 bases and J by 5 bases, with 11 bases left in between. Germline lookup yields CDR1 KGHSH and CDR2 LQKENI. The CDR3 spells CASSLGQNEQYF. The CDR3 DNA sequence: TGTGCCAGCTCTCTAGGACAGAACGAGCAGTACTTC.

This chain uses TRBV28 with TRBJ1-5; D gene unclear. The CDR3 spans 14 residues. The germline gives CDR1 MDHEN, CDR2 SYDVKM. The V end was cut by 1 base, the J end by 7 bases, with 11 bases between. The CDR3 DNA sequence: TGTGCCAGCAGTTTATCAGTTACCCAACAGCCCCAGCATTTT. This gives the protein CASSLSVTQQPQHF.

The genes are TRBV4-2 and TRBJ2-5, with 8 nucleotides matching TRBD2. The junction had 12 bases not matched to a gene; V was cut back by 4 bases and J by 5 bases. This CDR3 has 16 residues. From germline, CDR1 is LGHNA and CDR2 YNFKEQ. The CDR3 sequence is CASSPERGGTRETQYF. The DNA of the CDR3 is TGTGCCAGCAGCCCCGAACGGGGGGGGACCCGGGAGACCCAGTACTTC.

About this clone itself: Mismatch with germline at one junction end may stem from a read error. The V call is TRBV2, the J call TRBJ2-7, with D unresolved. CDR1 is SNHLY and CDR2 is FYNNEI in the germline V gene. This CDR3 has 12 amino acids. The CDR3 nucleotides are TGTGCCGGCAGACTCGAGTCCTACGAGCAGTACTTC. Amino acid sequence: CAGRLESYEQYF.

V gene TRBV27 combines with J gene TRBJ2-7; D unclear. V lost 6 bases and J lost 7, with 10 bases in between. Germline values: CDR1 MNHEY, CDR2 SMNVEV (reference sequence). The CDR3 length is 11 residues. The CDR3 reads CASRRRGEQYF. In DNA form, the CDR3 reads TGTGCCAGCAGACGTAGAGGTGAGCAGTACTTC.

The chain employs TRBV7-9 and TRBJ2-1, with TRBD2 as a possible D gene (6 bases). This CDR3 comprises 16 residues. V was clipped by 3 bases and J by 9 bases, with 21 bases between them. Germline assignment: CDR1 SEHNR and CDR2 FQNEAQ (reference sequence). The DNA for the CDR3 is TGTGCCAGCAGCTTTGTACCGGGACTCTCACCCAGTGAGCAGTTCTTC. The encoded protein is CASSFVPGLSPSEQFF. Complete variable domain (other parts from reference TRBV7-9 and TRBJ2-1): DTGVSQNPRHKITKRGQNVTFRCDPISEHNRLYWYRQTLGQGPEFLTYFQNEAQLEKSRLLSDRFSAERPKGSFSTLEIQRTEQGDSAMYLCASSFVPGLSPSEQFFGPGTRLTVL.

DNA of the CDR3: TGTGCCACCGCCCGGACAGGGGGCCACGAGCAGTACTTC. Protein: CATARTGGHEQYF. This chain links TRBV6-1 with TRBJ2-7; TRBD1 aligns across 11 bases. Germline assignment: CDR1 MNHNS and CDR2 SASEGT. The V and J ends lost 10 bases and 5 bases, in that order; junction bases with no gene match: 7. The CDR3 spans 13 residues.